The clone carrying this TCR beta chain was recorded only once. Its specificity is unknown. Expansion with viral peptide pools was applied to antigen-specific CD4+ T cells by the ViraFEST assay prior to sequencing. Culturing for more than 9 days preceded CD4+ T cell isolation. The infection with SARS-CoV-2 (confirmed by PCR) occurred in this person between March and December 2020. Participants each got two BNT162b2 or mRNA-1273 vaccine doses. On both days 3 and 7, half of the culture medium was replaced with IL-2 medium. The data originate from a study of vaccination effects on CD4 cells after COVID-19. Study-wide results and limits: Convalescent post-vaccine spike-reactive clones were mostly newly vaccine-induced.

The protocol was immunoSEQ multiplex PCR, while the TCRdb copy is restricted to in-frame clones and leaves out a portion. Of under 15,000 clones in the sample, around 78% were seen once. Losses at the gene ends were 3 bases for V and 6 bases for J; bases not matched to a gene: 6. The CDR3 runs 14 residues. The germline gives CDR1 SGDLS, CDR2 YYNGEE. The TCR originated in a human donor who had a prior SARS-CoV-2 infection. The J gene is TRBJ2-3, the V gene TRBV9; 8 bases align to TRBD1. The sample consisted of CD4+ T cells from PBMCs cultured with HCoV-NL63 spike peptides, taken after COVID-19 vaccination. CDR3 amino acids: CASSGTGLGDTQYF. CDR3 sequence (DNA): TGTGCCAGCAGCGGGACAGGGTTGGGGGATACGCAGTATTTT.